These 15 T cell receptor beta chains originate from one sample sequenced in a study of blood T cells in healthy people across ages. Alongside a J-beta primer mix, a sample-barcoded 5' primer served in a second PCR lasting 7 to 11 cycles. TCRdb reprocessed the 5' RACE reads with MiXCR, giving one entry per CDR3 protein. In the table there are approximately 940,000 distinct CDR3 sequences, 40% to 60% of which are singletons. The sample taken for sequencing was blood. The receptors were gathered from a man younger than 45 in good health.

This clonotype was seen more than once but under ten times. This sequence joins TRBV30 and TRBJ1-4, with TRBD1 identical over 10 bases. Germline-derived CDR1 and CDR2 are GTSNPN and SVGIG (reference sequence). V shed 2 bases, J shed 8 bases, and the junction held 8 bases outside the gene matches. The CDR3 runs to 15 residues. The CDR3 nucleotides read TGTGCCTGGAGTAGGGGGACAGGGGCGGAGGAAAAACTGTTTTTT. Translation: CAWSRGTGAEEKLFF.

A few counts support this clonotype. The CDR3 nucleotides are TGCAGTCAGCGACAGGGGAGGCAGACCCAGTACTTC. This gives the protein CSQRQGRQTQYF. The chain has TRBV20-1 and TRBJ2-7; 8 positions match TRBD1. TRBJ2-5 explains the end of the DNA better; the J call may be wrong. The germline V gene has CDR1 DFQATT and CDR2 SNEGSKA (reference sequence). The CDR3 is made up of 12 amino acids.

The J gene is TRBJ2-5, the V gene TRBV12-3 or TRBV12-4; 8 bases line up with TRBD1. This CDR3 has 15 amino acids. With V trimmed by 6 bases and J by 1 base, 7 bases remained unmatched. This CDR3 reads CASRQTTGGQETQYF. CDR3 DNA sequence: TGTGCCAGCAGACAAACTACAGGGGGCCAAGAGACCCAGTACTTC.

The chain joins TRBV11-2 to TRBJ2-3, with TRBD2 matching over 11 bases. V shed 1 base, J shed 7 bases, and the junction held 4 bases outside the gene matches. The CDR3 spans 15 residues. Germline assignment: CDR1 SGHAT and CDR2 FQNNGV. Here the CDR3 DNA reads TGTGCCAGCAGCTTAGTAGCGGGGGGGCGGAATACGCAGTATTTT. It is translated as CASSLVAGGRNTQYF.

The chain combines TRBV20-1 with TRBJ2-3; perhaps TRBD2 as D (6 bases). V dropped 7 bases and J dropped 3 bases, with 17 bases sitting between them. Germline V CDR1 and CDR2: DFQATT, SNEGSKA (reference sequence). The CDR3 extends over 14 amino acids. The CDR3 spells CSEPLGRDTDTQYF. CDR3 coding DNA: TGCAGTGAACCACTCGGGCGGGATACAGATACGCAGTATTTT.

The chain recombines TRBV2 with TRBJ1-5; 8 nucleotides agree with TRBD1. Germline CDR1 and CDR2: SNHLY and FYNNEI. This CDR3 contains 14 residues. V was clipped by 7 bases and J by 7 bases; unmatched bases: 9. CDR3 sequence (DNA): TGTGCCAGCACCCGAGGACAGGGTGGACAGCCCCAGCATTTT. Protein: CASTRGQGGQPQHF.

The chain carries TRBV3-1 and TRBJ2-3, with TRBD1 identical over 7 bases. The CDR3 consists of 15 residues. Germline V gene data show CDR1 as LGHDT and CDR2 as YNNKEL (reference sequence). After removal of 6 bases from V and 1 base from J, the junction contained 7 bases not matched to a gene. This CDR3 is CASRDDRVRTDTQYF. In DNA, the CDR3 is TGTGCCAGCAGGGACGACAGGGTACGCACAGATACGCAGTATTTT.

A single count supports this clonotype. V and J are TRBV20-1 and TRBJ2-5; 7 bases are a match to TRBD2. Losses at the gene ends were 5 bases for V and 11 bases for J; bases not matched to a gene: 17. The CDR3 contains 14 residues. Looked up from germline, CDR1 is DFQATT and CDR2 is SNEGSKA (reference sequence). CDR3 in DNA: TGCAGTGCTGGATATAGCGGGCAGGCGGGGGAGCAGTACTTC. This sequence encodes CSAGYSGQAGEQYF.

In DNA, the CDR3 is TGTGCCAGCAGCCCAGCTGGGATCCAAGAGACCCAGTACTTC. This encodes CASSPAGIQETQYF. This chain joins TRBV6-5 and TRBJ2-5; D unresolved. Germline V gene lookup returns CDR1 MNHEY and CDR2 SVGAGI. The CDR3 runs 14 residues. V lost 6 bases, J lost 1 base, and 12 bases lay in between.

At least ten counts were recorded for this clonotype. The chain has TRBV12-3 or TRBV12-4 and TRBJ2-1, with D tentatively TRBD1 (6 bases). With 5 bases removed from V and 7 bases from J, the gap between germline ends came to 18 bases. The CDR3 spans 15 residues. CDR3 in DNA: TGTGCCAGCAGTCCCGATAGGGGGTACCGTAATGAGCAGTTCTTC. Its translation is CASSPDRGYRNEQFF.

V is TRBV29-1 and J is TRBJ2-1, with 7 nucleotides matching TRBD2. V lost 2 bases to trimming and J lost 1 base; unmatched junction nucleotides: 8. Germline CDR1 is SQVTM and CDR2 is ANQGSEA. CDR3 length equals 16 residues. CDR3 in DNA: TGCAGCGTTGAACCTCCTAGCGGTGATTCCTACAATGAGCAGTTCTTC. Translating gives CSVEPPSGDSYNEQFF.

The sample holds a few counts of this clonotype. V gene TRBV27 combines with J gene TRBJ2-3, with D possibly being TRBD2 (5 bases). Germline values: CDR1 MNHEY, CDR2 SMNVEV (reference sequence). The CDR3 is 16 residues long. V lost 7 bases, J lost 5 bases, and 22 bases lay in between. For the CDR3, the DNA is TGTGCCAGCACCCCCTTACCGGGCCCTGAGGGAGATACGCAGTATTTT. Translated: CASTPLPGPEGDTQYF.

This clonotype was observed a few times. The gene calls are TRBV7-8 and TRBJ1-2, with D uncertain. Trimming removed 5 bases at V and 5 bases at J, with 12 bases between. The CDR3 consists of 13 residues. Germline V gene data show CDR1 as SGHVS and CDR2 as FQNEAQ. The CDR3 coding sequence is TGTGCCAGCAGCAGCCAGAGAGAGTATGGCTACACCTTC. Translated: CASSSQREYGYTF.

The table lists this clonotype with many counts. The chain employs TRBV7-2 and TRBJ2-3; 13 positions match TRBD2. V shed 6 bases, J shed 6 bases, and the junction held 6 bases outside the gene matches. Germline lookup yields CDR1 SGHTA and CDR2 FQGNSA. This CDR3 has 15 residues. The CDR3 DNA is TGTGCCAGCAGACTAGCGGGGGGGGTCTCCGATACGCAGTATTTT. Translation: CASRLAGGVSDTQYF.

A single count supports this clonotype. One end of the junction does not line up with germline, which may come from a read error. The chain recombines TRBV4-1 with TRBJ1-2; perhaps TRBD1 as D (5 bases). This CDR3 has 17 amino acids. CDR1 is MGHRA, CDR2 YSYEKL, per germline. The CDR3 spells CASSQDSGSGNDYSYTF. The DNA for the CDR3 is TGCGCCAGCAGCCAAGATTCGGGATCAGGGAACGACTATAGCTACACCTTC.